These 19 T cell receptor beta chains originate from one sample sequenced in a study of early T cells in non-severe SARS-CoV-2 infection. Each CDR3 protein gets one entry after TCRdb re-called the 5' RACE reads with MiXCR. The sample comprises around 26,000 distinct CDR3 sequences, just over 4% of which are singletons, and 6.2% rests with the top ten. The source material was whole blood. These receptors all stem from an adult who was a healthcare worker with PCR-confirmed SARS-CoV-2 infection or an uninfected control (not recorded which).

This clonotype has a handful of counts. CDR3 sequence: CSARAAGTGPSPLHF. The CDR3 DNA reads as TGCAGTGCTAGAGCAGCCGGGACAGGGCCCTCACCCCTCCACTTT. This rearrangement joins TRBV20-1 to TRBJ1-6; 9 bases agree with TRBD1. This CDR3 region has 15 residues. CDR1 is DFQATT, CDR2 SNEGSKA, per germline (reference sequence). Trimming removed 1 base from V and 10 bases from J; junction bases left unmatched: 8.

This clonotype was observed a few times. The chain combines TRBV11-3 with TRBJ2-1, with 9 bases lining up with TRBD1. CDR3 length: 15 amino acids. Germline assignment: CDR1 SGHNT and CDR2 YENEEA. After removal of 5 bases from V and 3 bases from J, the junction contained 5 bases not matched to a gene. The CDR3 DNA follows: TGTGCCAGCAGCCTTACAGGGGGCGGCTACAATGAGCAGTTCTTC. Protein: CASSLTGGGYNEQFF.

As DNA, the CDR3 is TGTGCCAGCTCACCGATCCGGTTCGGCGAGCAGTACTTC. Residues: CASSPIRFGEQYF. This chain joins TRBV18 and TRBJ2-7, with D uncertain. V dropped 3 bases and J dropped 6 bases, with 12 bases sitting between them. Per the germline V gene, CDR1 is KGHSH and CDR2 is LQKENI. The CDR3 contains 13 residues.

There are many counts of this clonotype. This chain uses TRBV7-2 with TRBJ2-1; a possible D gene is TRBD2 (6 bases). Germline lookup yields CDR1 SGHTA and CDR2 FQGNSA. The CDR3 sequence is 19 residues long. V was trimmed by 1 base and J by 7 bases, leaving 26 bases between them. The CDR3 DNA follows: TGTGCCAGCAGCTTAGTCTACGACCCTGCGGGAAGACTAGTTAATGAGCAGTTCTTC. It encodes CASSLVYDPAGRLVNEQFF. Together with reference TRBV7-2 and TRBJ2-1, the CDR3 gives the full variable domain: GAGVSQSPSNKVTEKGKDVELRCDPISGHTALYWYRQSLGQGLEFLIYFQGNSAPDKSGLPSDRFSAERTGGSVSTLTIQRTQQEDSAVYLCASSLVYDPAGRLVNEQFFGPGTRLTVL.

The chain carries TRBV5-4 and TRBJ1-1, with D perhaps matching TRBD1 (5 bases). V lost 0 bases and J lost 8, with 14 bases in between. The germline CDR1 and CDR2 sequences are SGHNT and YYREEE (reference sequence). This CDR3 is built from 14 residues. The CDR3 is CASSLGPPGPEAFF. As DNA, the CDR3 is TGTGCCAGCAGCTTGGGGCCCCCGGGACCAGAAGCTTTCTTT. The complete variable domain, with remaining parts taken from reference TRBV5-4 and TRBJ1-1, reads ETGVTQSPTHLIKTRGQQVTLRCSSQSGHNTVSWYQQALGQGPQFIFQYYREEENGRGNFPPRFSGLQFPNYSSELNVNALELDDSALYLCASSLGPPGPEAFFGQGTRLTVV.

Many counts were recorded for this clonotype. The chain is built from TRBV6-2 or TRBV6-3 and TRBJ1-1; D unclear. Trimming removed 0 bases at V and 4 bases at J, with 6 bases between. In germline, CDR1 is MNHEY, CDR2 SVGEGT. The CDR3 runs 13 residues. CDR3 sequence reads: CASSYSVPTEAFF. CDR3 bases: TGTGCCAGCAGTTACTCCGTTCCCACTGAAGCTTTCTTT.

This clonotype came up many times. The rearrangement uses TRBV6-2 or TRBV6-3 and TRBJ2-7; D may correspond to TRBD1 or TRBD2 (5 bases each). The V gene's germline CDR1 is MNHEY and CDR2 SVGEGT. Trimming took 2 bases from V and 2 from J, leaving 10 bases between them. The CDR3 extends over 14 amino acids. Here the CDR3 DNA reads TGTGCCAGCAGTTACGTTGGGGACGCCTACGAGCAGTACTTC. It encodes CASSYVGDAYEQYF.

This clonotype was detected ten times or more. As DNA, the CDR3 is TGTGCCAGCAGTTCCCGGAGGGGACTACTTTACTCTGGGGCCAACGTCCTGACTTTC. It specifies CASSSRRGLLYSGANVLTF. V is TRBV12-3 or TRBV12-4 and J is TRBJ2-6, with 7 bases lining up with TRBD2. This CDR3 region has 19 residues. Losses at the gene ends were 4 bases for V and 0 bases for J; bases not matched to a gene: 12.

This clonotype has just a few counts. The chain recombines TRBV19 with TRBJ2-2; a weak D match, TRBD1 (6 bases). The CDR3 loop spans 13 amino acids. The ends were cut back, 8 bases at V and 6 bases at J, with 13 bases in the middle. CDR1 and CDR2 from the germline V gene are LNHDA and SQIVND (reference sequence). The CDR3 loop reads CASRTRGSGELFF. CDR3 coding DNA: TGTGCCAGTCGTACCAGGGGCTCCGGGGAGCTGTTTTTT.

The table lists this clonotype with many counts. The chain joins TRBV7-9 to TRBJ1-2, with D maybe TRBD1 (6 bases). Germline V gene sequence: CDR1 SEHNR, CDR2 FQNEAQ (reference sequence). The CDR3 extends over 14 amino acids. The V gene lost 5 bases and the J gene lost 2 bases, with 12 bases spanning the gap. CDR3 coding DNA: TGTGCCAGCAGCCGACCCGGACAGAACTATGGCTACACCTTC. This gives the protein CASSRPGQNYGYTF. The full variable domain, with the rest looked up from reference TRBV7-9 and TRBJ1-2, is DTGVSQNPRHKITKRGQNVTFRCDPISEHNRLYWYRQTLGQGPEFLTYFQNEAQLEKSRLLSDRFSAERPKGSFSTLEIQRTEQGDSAMYLCASSRPGQNYGYTFGSGTRLTVV.

This clonotype was seen many times. CDR3 protein: CSVEGGGYTF. For the CDR3, the DNA is TGCAGCGTTGAGGGCGGCGGCTACACCTTC. The rearrangement links TRBV29-1 to TRBJ1-2; D is unresolved. The length of the CDR3 is 10 residues. The V and J ends lost 3 bases and 8 bases respectively, with 7 bases between them. In germline, CDR1 is SQVTM, CDR2 ANQGSEA.

The chain has TRBV7-9 and TRBJ2-1; 8 nucleotides align to TRBD2. Germline V gene data show CDR1 as SEHNR and CDR2 as FQNEAQ (reference sequence). The CDR3 has 15 residues. After removal of 5 bases from V and 5 bases from J, the junction contained 8 bases not matched to a gene. Here the CDR3 reads CASSPRAGEDNEQFF. The CDR3 region has the DNA TGTGCCAGCAGCCCCCGAGCGGGAGAGGACAATGAGCAGTTCTTC.

This clonotype was seen ten or more times. This CDR3 is CASSTRQGPFKEAFF. The CDR3 DNA sequence: TGTGCCAGCAGCACCCGACAGGGACCGTTTAAGGAAGCTTTCTTT. V is TRBV3-1 and J is TRBJ1-1; 7 bases line up with TRBD1. The germline V gene encodes CDR1 LGHDT and CDR2 YNNKEL (reference sequence). The CDR3 is 15 amino acids. The junction had 14 bases not matched to a gene; V was cut back by 5 bases and J by 8 bases.

This chain connects TRBV10-2 to TRBJ2-5; TRBD2 aligns across 12 bases. CDR3 size: 15 residues. Per germline, CDR1 WSHSY and CDR2 SAAADI. V shed 8 bases, J shed 3 bases, and the junction held 7 bases outside the gene matches. The CDR3 reads CASSRLAGVEETQYF. The CDR3 nucleotides read TGCGCCAGCTCCCGACTAGCGGGAGTGGAAGAGACCCAGTACTTC.

This clonotype was observed at least ten times. This chain joins TRBV6-5 and TRBJ2-4, with 9 bases identical to TRBD1. Trimming removed 8 bases from V and 5 bases from J; junction bases left unmatched: 16. The CDR3 is 17 residues long. Germline V gene data show CDR1 as MNHEY and CDR2 as SVGAGI. This chain's CDR3 is CASSRGTGSQYQNIQYF. In nucleotides, the CDR3 is TGTGCCAGCTCTAGGGGGACAGGGTCCCAATACCAAAACATTCAGTACTTC.

This clonotype has only a few counts. The V call is TRBV9, the J call TRBJ2-1, with 9 bases matching TRBD2. The CDR3 has 16 residues. Trimming removed 0 bases from V and 10 bases from J; junction bases left unmatched: 11. CDR1 is SGDLS and CDR2 is YYNGEE in the germline V gene. The CDR3: CASSVVGSGRNSEQFF. CDR3 nucleotide sequence: TGTGCCAGCAGCGTAGTTGGTAGCGGGAGAAATTCGGAGCAGTTCTTC.

This clonotype was observed many times. The rearrangement joins TRBV11-2 to TRBJ2-3; D not resolved. With 5 bases removed from V and 6 bases from J, the gap between germline ends came to 6 bases. From germline, CDR1 is SGHAT and CDR2 FQNNGV. The CDR3 length is 11 residues. The CDR3 protein is CASSPIDTQYF. CDR3 sequence (DNA): TGTGCCAGCAGCCCCATTGATACGCAGTATTTT.

This clonotype appeared many times. The chain is built from TRBV11-2 and TRBJ2-1, with D uncertain. Looked up from germline, CDR1 is SGHAT and CDR2 is FQNNGV. This CDR3 is built from 13 residues. V shed 1 base and J shed 15 bases, with 16 bases lying between them. The CDR3 coding sequence is TGTGCCAGCAGCTTAGGGAGCTGGGGTTTTCGGTTCTTC. Translated: CASSLGSWGFRFF.

The table lists this clonotype with a few counts. The chain recombines TRBV12-3 or TRBV12-4 with TRBJ2-1, with D maybe TRBD2 (6 bases). V lost 7 bases to trimming and J lost 8 bases, with 15 bases between them. CDR3 length equals 13 residues. The CDR3 is CASKRDFMDEQFF. CDR3 DNA: TGTGCCAGCAAGAGGGACTTCATGGATGAGCAGTTCTTC.